This TCR beta chain was recovered during a study of blood T cell repertoires in COVID-19. V gave up 4 bases and J gave up 5 bases, with 6 bases separating them. The germline V gene encodes CDR1 MNHEY and CDR2 SVGEGT. The CDR3 loop spans 12 amino acids. Assay: immunoSEQ multiplex PCR; the TCRdb copy retains only in-frame clones and omits some. The sample holds a few hundred thousand clones, more than 85% seen once. This clone showed up just a few times. This clonotype was sampled from a human donor in a cohort sampled during active COVID-19. The specimen was peripheral blood. The J gene is TRBJ1-5, the V gene TRBV6-2 or TRBV6-3; D is unresolved. CDR3 sequence: CASSLPDQPQHF. Written as DNA, the CDR3 is TGTGCCAGCAGTTTACCGGATCAGCCCCAGCATTTT.